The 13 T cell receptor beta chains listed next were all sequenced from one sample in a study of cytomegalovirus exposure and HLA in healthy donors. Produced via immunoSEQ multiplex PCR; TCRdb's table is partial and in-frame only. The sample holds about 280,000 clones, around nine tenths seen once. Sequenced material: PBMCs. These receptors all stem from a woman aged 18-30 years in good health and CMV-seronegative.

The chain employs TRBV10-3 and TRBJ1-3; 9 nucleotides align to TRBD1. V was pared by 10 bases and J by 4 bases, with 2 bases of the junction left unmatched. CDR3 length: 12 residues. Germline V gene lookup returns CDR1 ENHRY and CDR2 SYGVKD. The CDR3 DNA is TGTGCCACTACAGGGGGCGGAAACACCATATATTTT. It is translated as CATTGGGNTIYF.

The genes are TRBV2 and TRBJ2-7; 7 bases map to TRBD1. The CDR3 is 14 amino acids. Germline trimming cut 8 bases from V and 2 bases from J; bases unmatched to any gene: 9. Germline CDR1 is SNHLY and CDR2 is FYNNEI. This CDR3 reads CASEGTVEAYEQYF. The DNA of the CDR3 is TGTGCCAGCGAGGGGACAGTGGAAGCCTACGAGCAGTACTTC.

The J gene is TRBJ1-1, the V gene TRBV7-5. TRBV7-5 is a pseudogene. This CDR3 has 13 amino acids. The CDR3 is CVRSLGVNTEAFF. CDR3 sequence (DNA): TGTGTCAGAAGCTTAGGTGTAAACACTGAAGCTTTCTTT.

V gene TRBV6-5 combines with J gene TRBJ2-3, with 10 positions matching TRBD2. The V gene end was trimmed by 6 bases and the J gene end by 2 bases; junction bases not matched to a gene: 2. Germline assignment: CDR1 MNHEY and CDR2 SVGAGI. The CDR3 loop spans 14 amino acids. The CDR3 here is CASSLAGDTDTQYF. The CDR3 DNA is TGTGCCAGCAGCCTAGCGGGAGACACAGATACGCAGTATTTT.

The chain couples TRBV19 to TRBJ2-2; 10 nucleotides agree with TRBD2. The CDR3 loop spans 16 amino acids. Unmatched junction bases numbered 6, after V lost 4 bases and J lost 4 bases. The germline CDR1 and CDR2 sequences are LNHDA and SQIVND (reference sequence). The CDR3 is CASSTSSGSSTGELFF. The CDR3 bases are TGTGCCAGTAGTACCTCTAGCGGGAGTAGCACCGGGGAGCTGTTTTTT.

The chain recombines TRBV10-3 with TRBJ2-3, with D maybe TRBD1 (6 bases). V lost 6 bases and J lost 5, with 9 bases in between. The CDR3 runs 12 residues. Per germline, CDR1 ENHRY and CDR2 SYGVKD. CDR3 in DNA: TGTGCCATCAGCCTGACAGGAGATACGCAGTATTTT. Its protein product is CAISLTGDTQYF.

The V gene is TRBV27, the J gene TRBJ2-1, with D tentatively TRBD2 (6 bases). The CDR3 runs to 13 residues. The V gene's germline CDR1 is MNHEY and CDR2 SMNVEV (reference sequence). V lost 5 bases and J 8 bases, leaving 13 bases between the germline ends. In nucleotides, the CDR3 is TGTGCCAGCAGTCCCGGTCGGAGGGATGAGCAGTTCTTC. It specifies CASSPGRRDEQFF.

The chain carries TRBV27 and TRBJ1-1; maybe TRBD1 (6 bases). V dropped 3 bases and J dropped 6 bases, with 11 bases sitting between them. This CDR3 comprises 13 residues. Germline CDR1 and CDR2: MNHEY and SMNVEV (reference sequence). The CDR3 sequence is CASSFAGGSEAFF. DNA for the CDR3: TGTGCCAGCAGTTTCGCGGGGGGCTCTGAAGCTTTCTTT.

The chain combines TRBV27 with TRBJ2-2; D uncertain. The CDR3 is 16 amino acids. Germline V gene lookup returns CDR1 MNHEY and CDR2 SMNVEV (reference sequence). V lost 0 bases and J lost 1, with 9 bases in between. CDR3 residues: CASSLSWARNTGELFF. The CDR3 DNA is TGTGCCAGCAGTTTATCCTGGGCCCGGAACACCGGGGAGCTGTTTTTT.

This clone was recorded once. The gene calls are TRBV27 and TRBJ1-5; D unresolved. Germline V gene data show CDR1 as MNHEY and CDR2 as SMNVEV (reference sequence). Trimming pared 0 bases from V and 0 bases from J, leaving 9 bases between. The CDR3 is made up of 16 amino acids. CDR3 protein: CASSLSSRVSNQPQHF. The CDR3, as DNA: TGTGCCAGCAGTTTATCATCTCGGGTTAGCAATCAGCCCCAGCATTTT.

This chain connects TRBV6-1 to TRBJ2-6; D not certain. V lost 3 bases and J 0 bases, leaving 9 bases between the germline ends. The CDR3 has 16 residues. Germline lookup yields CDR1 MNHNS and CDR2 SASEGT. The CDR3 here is CASSDRPHSGANVLTF. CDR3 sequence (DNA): TGTGCCAGCAGTGACAGGCCCCACTCTGGGGCCAACGTCCTGACTTTC.

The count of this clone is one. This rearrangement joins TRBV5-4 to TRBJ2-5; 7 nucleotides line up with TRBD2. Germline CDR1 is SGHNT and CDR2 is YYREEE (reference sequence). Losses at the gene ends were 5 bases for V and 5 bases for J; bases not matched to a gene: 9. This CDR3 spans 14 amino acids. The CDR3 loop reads CASRTGRPGETQYF. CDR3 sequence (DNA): TGTGCCAGCAGGACCGGGAGGCCGGGGGAGACCCAGTACTTC.

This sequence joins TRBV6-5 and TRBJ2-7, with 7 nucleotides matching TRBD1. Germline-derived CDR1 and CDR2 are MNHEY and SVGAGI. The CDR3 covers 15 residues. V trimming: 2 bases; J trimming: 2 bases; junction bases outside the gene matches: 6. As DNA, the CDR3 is TGTGCCAGCAGTTACGTCCGGGACAGACCCTACGAGCAGTACTTC. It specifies CASSYVRDRPYEQYF.